One sample yielded the 22 T cell receptor beta chains listed below, sequenced in a study of beta chain features in type 1 diabetes. Every bit of the isolated RNA underwent reverse transcription, so sequencing read expressed TCRB transcripts. The table came from immunoSEQ multiplex PCR; TCRdb's copy has only in-frame clones and leaves some out. The data hold about 340,000 clones, with less than 10% observed a single time. The specimen was central memory CD4+ T cells from blood. These TCRs come from a woman aged 18-29 years in good health.

This chain joins TRBV4-3 and TRBJ2-7; 8 bases map to TRBD1. After removal of 1 base from V and 0 bases from J, the junction contained 2 bases not matched to a gene. The CDR3 extends over 15 amino acids. Germline V gene lookup returns CDR1 LGHNA and CDR2 YSLEER. For the CDR3, the DNA is TGCGCCAGCAGCCAAGGGACAGGGCTCTCCTACGAGCAGTACTTC. Translating it yields CASSQGTGLSYEQYF.

This chain joins TRBV11-2 and TRBJ2-1, with D unclear. The CDR3 consists of 13 residues. V lost 5 bases and J lost 7, with 12 bases in between. Germline V gene lookup returns CDR1 SGHAT and CDR2 FQNNGV. In DNA form, the CDR3 reads TGTGCCAGCAGCCCACAAGTTGGGAATGAGCAGTTCTTC. It is translated as CASSPQVGNEQFF.

This clone was observed a handful of times. DNA of the CDR3: TGTGCCAGCAGCTCCGGGGCGGGGGTGCAGTACACCGGGGAGCTGTTTTTT. Translation: CASSSGAGVQYTGELFF. V is TRBV5-4 and J is TRBJ2-2; 7 nucleotides align to TRBD2. Germline loops: CDR1 SGHNT, CDR2 YYREEE (reference sequence). V lost 3 bases to trimming and J lost 3 bases; unmatched junction nucleotides: 11. The CDR3 runs 17 residues.

The rearrangement uses TRBV28 and TRBJ1-3; tentatively, D is TRBD1 (5 bases). Trimming took off 3 bases at V and 11 bases at J, with 8 bases between the two ends. This CDR3 contains 11 residues. Germline V gives CDR1 MDHEN, CDR2 SYDVKM. CDR3 nucleotide sequence: TGTGCCAGCAGTTTTCCGGGGGCCATATATTTT. Protein: CASSFPGAIYF.

This chain joins TRBV29-1 and TRBJ2-3, with 12 bases fitting TRBD2. The CDR3 loop spans 15 amino acids. Germline CDR1 SQVTM, CDR2 ANQGSEA. J lost 5 bases, V lost 1 base, and 4 bases had no gene match. DNA for the CDR3: TGCAGCGTTGAAGGACTAGCGGGAGATGTAGATACGCAGTATTTT. It is translated as CSVEGLAGDVDTQYF.

At least ten counts were recorded for this clone. This rearrangement joins TRBV20-1 to TRBJ2-7, with unresolved D. Trimming cost V 0 bases and J 5 bases, with 2 bases left between them. Per the germline V gene, CDR1 is DFQATT and CDR2 is SNEGSKA (reference sequence). This CDR3 is built from 10 residues. In DNA form, the CDR3 reads TGCAGTGCTAGAGACGACGAGCAGTACTTC. Its translation: CSARDDEQYF.

This clone was seen more than once but under ten times. J is TRBJ2-7 and V is TRBV5-4; D call uncertain. CDR3 size: 13 residues. CDR1 SGHNT and CDR2 YYREEE come from the germline V gene (reference sequence). Trimming removed 3 bases at V and 2 bases at J, with 9 bases between. The CDR3 coding sequence is TGTGCCAGCAGCTCTAAGGGTACCTACGAGCAGTACTTC. Translation gives CASSSKGTYEQYF.

This clone was seen ten or more times. The CDR3 DNA follows: TGCGCCAGCAGCTTGGTGGGACTAGGGTTAGGTGAGCAGTTCTTC. Its translation: CASSLVGLGLGEQFF. The chain employs TRBV5-1 and TRBJ2-1, with 8 positions matching TRBD2. Germline V CDR1 and CDR2: SGHRS, YFSETQ. The CDR3 runs to 15 residues. Trimming at V came to 0 bases and at J to 9 bases, leaving 8 bases not matched to a gene.

The chain employs TRBV25-1 and TRBJ2-4; TRBD1 matches 7 bases. J lost 1 base, V lost 4 bases, and 10 bases had no gene match. The CDR3 is made up of 17 amino acids. Germline loops: CDR1 MGHDK, CDR2 SYGVNS. The CDR3 DNA reads as TGTGCCAGCAGTGGGGTTGAGGGGGCTGGGGCCAAAAACATTCAGTACTTC. It is translated as CASSGVEGAGAKNIQYF.

The DNA for the CDR3 is TGTGCCAGTAGCATCAGTGGTCAGCCCCAGCATTTT. Amino acid sequence: CASSISGQPQHF. The rearrangement joins TRBV19 to TRBJ1-5; no reliable D call. Trimming removed 6 bases at V and 6 bases at J, with 9 bases between. Germline values: CDR1 LNHDA, CDR2 SQIVND (reference sequence). The CDR3 runs 12 residues.

This clone was seen more than once but under ten times. The chain recombines TRBV7-3 with TRBJ1-2; unclear D gene. V gave up 5 bases and J gave up 13 bases, with 20 bases separating them. The CDR3 length is 13 residues. Germline loops: CDR1 SGHTA, CDR2 FQGTGA. The CDR3, as DNA: TGTGCCAGCAGCCCCACGGGAGCCGCGTCTCTCACCTTC. Its protein is CASSPTGAASLTF.

Only a few counts were recorded for this clone. The DNA of the CDR3 is TGTGCCAGCAGTCCGGGTGCGGCCTCCTACGAGCAGTACTTC. It codes for CASSPGAASYEQYF. V and J are TRBV11-2 and TRBJ2-7; D unresolved. The germline CDR1 and CDR2 sequences are SGHAT and FQNNGV. V dropped 6 bases and J dropped 0 bases, with 12 bases sitting between them. The CDR3 extends over 14 amino acids.

The chain employs TRBV6-6 and TRBJ1-2; D not certain. The CDR3 is 13 amino acids. V was shortened by 2 bases and J by 5 bases, with 9 bases between the two germline ends. CDR1 and CDR2 from the germline V gene are MNHNY and SVGAGI (reference sequence). CDR3 coding DNA: TGTGCCAGCAGTTACGGGCAGGATTATGGCTACACCTTC. Its protein product is CASSYGQDYGYTF.

This clone was detected only a few times. This chain joins TRBV4-1 and TRBJ2-5; 7 bases agree with TRBD2. J was trimmed by 3 bases and V by 4 bases; bases with no gene match: 8. This CDR3 contains 15 residues. Germline assignment: CDR1 MGHRA and CDR2 YSYEKL. CDR3 DNA sequence: TGCGCCAGCAGCCCTAGCGGAGCTCGGGAAGAGACCCAGTACTTC. Translated, it gives CASSPSGAREETQYF.

This clone was picked up many times. The gene calls are TRBV5-1 and TRBJ2-1, with no clear D. Germline assignment: CDR1 SGHRS and CDR2 YFSETQ. V was trimmed by 3 bases and J by 0 bases, leaving 4 bases between them. The CDR3 runs 13 residues. The CDR3 spells CASSWSSYNEQFF. The CDR3, as DNA: TGCGCCAGCAGCTGGAGCTCCTACAATGAGCAGTTCTTC.

There are a few counts of this clone. The chain links TRBV19 to TRBJ2-2, with 8 bases aligning to TRBD1. V shed 5 bases, J shed 8 bases, and the junction held 10 bases outside the gene matches. CDR1 and CDR2 from the germline V gene are LNHDA and SQIVND (reference sequence). This CDR3 is built from 15 residues. Written as DNA, the CDR3 is TGTGCCAGTAGTGAAAGGACAGGGATATTTGGGGAGCTGTTTTTT. Protein product: CASSERTGIFGELFF.

This clone was counted ten times or more. The chain has TRBV6-6 and TRBJ2-2, with D unclear. There are 11 residues in the CDR3. V dropped 5 bases and J dropped 8 bases, with 6 bases sitting between them. Per the germline V gene, CDR1 is MNHNY and CDR2 is SVGAGI (reference sequence). The CDR3: CASSEPGELFF. CDR3 sequence (DNA): TGTGCCAGCAGTGAACCAGGGGAGCTGTTTTTT.

V gene TRBV7-3 combines with J gene TRBJ2-3, with 11 bases matching TRBD2. Germline V CDR1 and CDR2: SGHTA, FQGTGA. J lost 4 bases, V lost 5 bases, and 5 bases had no gene match. There are 15 residues in the CDR3. CDR3 nucleotides: TGTGCCAGCAGCACCGGGACTAGCGGAGCAGATACGCAGTATTTT. Translating gives CASSTGTSGADTQYF.

The rearrangement links TRBV5-6 to TRBJ1-5; perhaps TRBD1 as D (5 bases). CDR3 length: 15 amino acids. CDR1 is SGHDT and CDR2 is YYEEEE in the germline V gene. V was shortened by 3 bases and J by 4 bases, with 14 bases between the two germline ends. The CDR3 nucleotides read TGTGCCAGCAGCTCCCCCGTAGGGGCGAATCAGCCCCAGCATTTT. The encoded protein is CASSSPVGANQPQHF. The entire variable domain, with the rest obtained from reference TRBV5-6 and TRBJ1-5, is as follows: DAGVTQSPTHLIKTRGQQVTLRCSPKSGHDTVSWYQQALGQGPQFIFQYYEEEERQRGNFPDRFSGHQFPNYSSELNVNALLLGDSALYLCASSSPVGANQPQHFGDGTRLSIL.

This chain uses TRBV14 with TRBJ2-1; D unresolved. V lost 1 base and J lost 9, with 13 bases in between. The CDR3 has 14 residues. Per germline, CDR1 SGHDN and CDR2 FVKESK. CDR3 region: CASSQVSAIAEQFF. CDR3 nucleotide sequence: TGTGCCAGCAGCCAAGTTTCTGCCATCGCTGAGCAGTTCTTC.

This clone turned up a few times. V gene TRBV4-3 combines with J gene TRBJ1-5; D not resolved. The V gene lost 0 bases and the J gene lost 9 bases, with 9 bases spanning the gap. There are 13 residues in the CDR3. The germline V gene has CDR1 LGHNA and CDR2 YSLEER. The CDR3 DNA sequence: TGCGCCAGCAGCCAAGAAAACGCCACGCCCCAGCATTTT. The encoded protein is CASSQENATPQHF.

This clone was seen more than once but under ten times. The genes are TRBV2 and TRBJ2-7; 7 bases line up with TRBD1. CDR1 and CDR2 from the germline V gene are SNHLY and FYNNEI. V shed 8 bases, J shed 1 base, and the junction held 8 bases outside the gene matches. This CDR3 spans 14 amino acids. In DNA, the CDR3 is TGTGCCAGCCAGGGGGAGAGGTTATCCTACGAGCAGTACTTC. It yields the protein CASQGERLSYEQYF.